This TCR beta chain was found in a study of T cells in Graves' hyperthyroidism and ophthalmopathy. Study in general: Peripheral blood was taken when the disease was first diagnosed, before any treatment began.

The source material, RNA transcripts, was used to amplify TCR beta CDR3 regions. Using the HTBI primer set, a first-round RT-PCR was run on the TCR CDR3. One entry per CDR3 protein results from TCRdb running MiXCR on the multiplex PCR reads. The repertoire has over 700,000 distinct CDR3 sequences, 18% of them found once; the top ten carry about a sixth. The diagnoses drew upon clinical symptoms, serum thyroxine and TRAb, thyroid ultrasound and orbital computed tomography. PBMCs were collected from a roughly 10 ml volume of fresh peripheral blood. Trimming pared 6 bases from V and 6 bases from J, leaving 19 bases between. CDR1 is SGHRS and CDR2 is YFSETQ in the germline V gene. The CDR3 covers 15 residues.

The J gene is TRBJ2-1, the V gene TRBV5-1; a possible D gene is TRBD1 (6 bases). Sequencing was performed on blood. The TCR comes from a woman in her 50s with Graves' hyperthyroidism that later progressed to Graves' ophthalmopathy. CDR3: CASIDIGQPGNEQFF. Here the CDR3 DNA reads TGCGCCAGCATAGACATCGGACAGCCGGGCAATGAGCAGTTCTTC.